This TCR beta chain originates from a study of cytomegalovirus exposure and HLA in healthy donors. This clone turned up a few times. As for the donors, each was a healthy bone marrow donor. The CDR3 has 14 residues. V lost 0 bases and J lost 8, with 13 bases in between. From germline, CDR1 is MNHNY and CDR2 SVGAGI (reference sequence). PCR amplification relied on 60 Vbeta primers (plus 13 Jbeta primers). The table came from immunoSEQ multiplex PCR; TCRdb's copy has only in-frame clones and leaves some out. The sample has around 96,000 clones, 64% seen once. This chain joins TRBV6-6 and TRBJ1-2; D ambiguous. Sequencing was carried out using PBMCs. The receptor was derived from a man aged 60 to 75 in good health and CMV-seronegative. The CDR3 DNA reads as TGTGCCAGCAGTTACTCCCAAACTTCCTACGGCTACACCTTC. Amino acid sequence: CASSYSQTSYGYTF.